A single sample is the source of the 26 T cell receptor beta chains below, sequenced in a study of blood T cell repertoires in COVID-19. The table came from immunoSEQ multiplex PCR; TCRdb's copy has only in-frame clones and leaves some out. The data show fewer than 300,000 clones, approximately 91% seen once. Sequenced: PBMCs or T cells enriched from blood (not recorded which). The source of these receptors is a woman between 40 and 50 years old with acute COVID-19.

The V call is TRBV5-1, the J call TRBJ2-3; TRBD1 matches 10 bases. This CDR3 region has 16 residues. Germline-derived CDR1 and CDR2 are SGHRS and YFSETQ. V was pared by 4 bases and J by 3 bases, with 8 bases of the junction left unmatched. The CDR3 reads CASSTATGGGTDTQYF. Here the CDR3 DNA reads TGCGCCAGCAGCACCGCGACAGGGGGCGGGACAGATACGCAGTATTTT.

The chain couples TRBV19 to TRBJ1-6; perhaps TRBD1 as D (6 bases). The CDR3 loop spans 14 amino acids. Germline V CDR1 and CDR2: LNHDA, SQIVND (reference sequence). V shed 8 bases and J shed 7 bases, with 15 bases lying between them. In DNA form, the CDR3 reads TGTGCCAGTTCTAGACAGGCCCAGAATTCACCCCTCCACTTT. It yields the protein CASSRQAQNSPLHF.

This clone was seen a single time. V is TRBV19 and J is TRBJ2-3; TRBD1 is a possible D gene (5 bases). The germline CDR1 and CDR2 sequences are LNHDA and SQIVND (reference sequence). Deletions cut 2 bases from V and 0 bases from J, with 12 bases between. The CDR3 is 16 amino acids. CDR3 nucleotide sequence: TGTGCCAGTAGTATACGGTTAGGGGCAAGCACAGATACGCAGTATTTT. This gives the protein CASSIRLGASTDTQYF.

In its sample, this clone was seen a few times. The chain combines TRBV4-2 with TRBJ2-3; possibly TRBD2 for D (6 bases). The CDR3 runs to 19 residues. The germline CDR1 and CDR2 sequences are LGHNA and YNFKEQ. Trimming left V 3 bases short and J 3 bases short, with 25 bases between. In DNA form, the CDR3 reads TGTGCCAGCAGCCACCCCTCGAAGGATGGCGGGATAGGGACAGATACGCAGTATTTT. Amino acid sequence: CASSHPSKDGGIGTDTQYF.

The V and J genes are TRBV11-3 and TRBJ1-1; D may be TRBD1 (5 bases). Trimming removed 4 bases from V and 3 bases from J, with 12 bases in between. The CDR3 runs to 14 residues. Looked up from germline, CDR1 is SGHNT and CDR2 is YENEEA. The CDR3 DNA is TGTGCCAGCAGCTGGTCCGGGGGGGACACTGAAGCTTTCTTT. It encodes CASSWSGGDTEAFF. The complete variable domain, with remaining parts taken from reference TRBV11-3 and TRBJ1-1, reads EAGVVQSPRYKIIEKKQPVAFWCNPISGHNTLYWYLQNLGQGPELLIRYENEEAVDDSQLPKDRFSAERLKGVDSTLKIQPAELGDSAVYLCASSWSGGDTEAFFGQGTRLTVV.

The J gene is TRBJ1-5, the V gene TRBV2, with 9 bases aligning to TRBD1. The CDR3 consists of 15 residues. J was trimmed by 2 bases and V by 5 bases; bases with no gene match: 4. The germline CDR1 and CDR2 sequences are SNHLY and FYNNEI. The CDR3 region is CASSLDRGGNQPQHF. The CDR3 DNA reads TGTGCCAGCAGTTTGGACAGGGGAGGCAATCAGCCCCAGCATTTT.

This chain joins TRBV7-2 and TRBJ1-5, with D possibly TRBD1 on 5 matching bases. The CDR3 extends over 16 amino acids. Germline V gene data show CDR1 as SGHTA and CDR2 as FQGNSA. With 2 bases removed from V and 7 bases from J, the gap between germline ends came to 18 bases. In DNA, the CDR3 is TGTGCCAGCAGCTTAAGGTCAGCAGGGAGGGGACAGCCCCAGCATTTT. It specifies CASSLRSAGRGQPQHF. The whole variable domain, filled in from reference TRBV7-2 and TRBJ1-5, reads GAGVSQSPSNKVTEKGKDVELRCDPISGHTALYWYRQSLGQGLEFLIYFQGNSAPDKSGLPSDRFSAERTGGSVSTLTIQRTQQEDSAVYLCASSLRSAGRGQPQHFGDGTRLSIL.

Only one count was recorded for this clone. The chain carries TRBV28 and TRBJ1-5; 7 nucleotides align to TRBD1. The germline gives CDR1 MDHEN, CDR2 SYDVKM. The CDR3 spans 14 residues. Trimming removed 6 bases from V and 6 bases from J; junction bases left unmatched: 8. CDR3 residues: CASRKGAKGQPQHF. The CDR3 nucleotides read TGTGCCAGCAGGAAGGGGGCGAAAGGTCAGCCCCAGCATTTT.

This chain connects TRBV5-1 to TRBJ1-5; the D gene is possibly TRBD1 (6 bases). Trimming cost V 2 bases and J 0 bases, with 9 bases left between them. Germline V lookup: CDR1 SGHRS, CDR2 YFSETQ. The CDR3 length is 15 residues. The CDR3, as DNA: TGCGCCAGCAGCTTAGGGGGAAATAGCAATCAGCCCCAGCATTTT. Translation gives CASSLGGNSNQPQHF.

The rearrangement joins TRBV4-2 to TRBJ1-3, with 7 bases matching TRBD1. CDR3 size: 18 residues. The germline V gene encodes CDR1 LGHNA and CDR2 YNFKEQ. The V gene end was trimmed by 1 base and the J gene end by 4 bases; junction bases not matched to a gene: 13. The DNA of the CDR3 is TGTGCCAGCAGCCAAGTCCCCGCGACAGGGCTGGTCGGAAACACCATATATTTT. The encoded protein is CASSQVPATGLVGNTIYF.

The V gene is TRBV28, the J gene TRBJ2-6; D might be TRBD2 (6 bases). V was shortened by 1 base and J by 2 bases, with 6 bases between the two germline ends. This CDR3 is 15 amino acids long. Germline V gene sequence: CDR1 MDHEN, CDR2 SYDVKM. The CDR3 loop is CASSLSGAGANVLTF. The DNA for the CDR3 is TGTGCCAGCAGTTTATCGGGGGCTGGGGCCAACGTCCTGACTTTC.

The chain joins TRBV14 to TRBJ2-7; D is ambiguous. Trimming took off 1 base at V and 2 bases at J, with 12 bases between the two ends. Germline V gene lookup returns CDR1 SGHDN and CDR2 FVKESK. The CDR3 is 15 amino acids. For the CDR3, the DNA is TGTGCCAGCAGCCAAGCATCCGGCGGAGCCTACGAGCAGTACTTC. It codes for CASSQASGGAYEQYF.

V and J are TRBV19 and TRBJ2-7; D is unresolved. Per the germline V gene, CDR1 is LNHDA and CDR2 is SQIVND (reference sequence). Trimming removed 1 base from V and 0 bases from J, with 4 bases in between. This CDR3 comprises 13 residues. The DNA for the CDR3 is TGTGCCAGTAGTATAGTTCACTCCTACGAGCAGTACTTC. Translated, it gives CASSIVHSYEQYF.

The chain carries TRBV4-1 and TRBJ2-1; 8 bases are a match to TRBD2. The CDR3 is made up of 19 amino acids. Germline CDR1 is MGHRA and CDR2 is YSYEKL. Unmatched junction bases numbered 17, after V lost 0 bases and J lost 7 bases. The CDR3 nucleotides are TGCGCCAGCAGCCAAGATGCAAAGATTGGCTACCGGGGGGGAAATGAGCAGTTCTTC. It translates to CASSQDAKIGYRGGNEQFF.

The rearrangement uses TRBV2 and TRBJ2-3; the match to TRBD2 covers 7 bases. CDR1 and CDR2 from the germline V gene are SNHLY and FYNNEI. J lost 2 bases, V lost 6 bases, and 11 bases had no gene match. There are 16 residues in the CDR3. This chain's CDR3 is CASRPPSSGTTDTQYF. CDR3 DNA sequence: TGTGCCAGCAGACCCCCTTCTAGCGGAACCACAGATACGCAGTATTTT.

This chain connects TRBV5-1 to TRBJ1-3; the match to TRBD1 covers 9 bases. Trimming took 4 bases from V and 4 from J; bases not matched to a gene: 3. This CDR3 spans 14 amino acids. Germline V CDR1 and CDR2: SGHRS, YFSETQ. Here the CDR3 DNA reads TGCGCCAGCAGCCACAGGGGGCGAGGAAACACCATATATTTT. Amino acid sequence: CASSHRGRGNTIYF.

The chain couples TRBV9 to TRBJ2-7; maybe TRBD1 (6 bases). There are 14 residues in the CDR3. Trimming took 4 bases from V and 3 from J, leaving 14 bases between them. Germline lookup yields CDR1 SGDLS and CDR2 YYNGEE. CDR3 coding DNA: TGTGCCAGCAGCCCGCAGGGGTCCCGCTACGAGCAGTACTTC. Its protein product is CASSPQGSRYEQYF.

This clone has only one observation. This sequence joins TRBV5-6 and TRBJ1-5; D is possibly TRBD1 (6 bases). The V end was cut by 2 bases, the J end by 4 bases, with 7 bases between. Germline-derived CDR1 and CDR2 are SGHDT and YYEEEE. The CDR3 has 13 residues. The CDR3 bases are TGTGCCAGCAGCTTACAGGGAAATCAGCCCCAGCATTTT. It translates to CASSLQGNQPQHF.

The chain couples TRBV9 to TRBJ2-5; 11 bases are shared with TRBD2. Germline CDR1 is SGDLS and CDR2 is YYNGEE. The CDR3 extends over 16 amino acids. The ends lost 0 bases at V and 1 base at J; junction bases unmatched: 2. The CDR3 reads CASSVAGLAGQETQYF. CDR3 sequence (DNA): TGTGCCAGCAGCGTAGCTGGACTAGCGGGCCAAGAGACCCAGTACTTC.

This chain joins TRBV19 and TRBJ1-5; D is perhaps TRBD1 (6 bases). This CDR3 has 15 amino acids. Trimming removed 5 bases at V and 4 bases at J, with 15 bases between. Germline assignment: CDR1 LNHDA and CDR2 SQIVND (reference sequence). CDR3 DNA: TGTGCCAGTAGTTTTGGGGGACACCTGAATCAGCCCCAGCATTTT. Translation gives CASSFGGHLNQPQHF.

The chain is built from TRBV24-1 and TRBJ2-3; 13 bases match TRBD2. From germline, CDR1 is KGHDR and CDR2 SFDVKD. The CDR3 consists of 17 residues. Trimming at V came to 4 bases and at J to 6 bases, leaving 9 bases not matched to a gene. In nucleotides, the CDR3 is TGTGCCACCAGTGAGAGAACTAGCGGGAGGGCCTCGGATACGCAGTATTTT. Translation gives CATSERTSGRASDTQYF.

This chain uses TRBV3-1 (or the pseudogene TRBV3-2) with TRBJ2-5; 11 nucleotides line up with TRBD2. There are 15 residues in the CDR3. CDR1 is LGHDT and CDR2 is YNNKEL in the germline V gene (reference sequence). V dropped 5 bases and J dropped 9; count of bases not matched to a gene: 11. The DNA for the CDR3 is TGTGCCAGCAGCTTTACTAGCGGGGGCCCCACTTCCCAGTACTTC. This gives the protein CASSFTSGGPTSQYF.

Here the CDR3 DNA reads TGTGCCAGCAGCTTAGGCCGACAGGCCACAGATACGCAGTATTTT. Residues: CASSLGRQATDTQYF. The rearrangement joins TRBV11-1 to TRBJ2-3, with D possibly TRBD1 on 6 matching bases. The CDR3 runs to 15 residues. Germline V gene data show CDR1 as SGHAT and CDR2 as FQDESV (reference sequence). V lost 1 base to trimming and J lost 2 bases, with 10 bases between them.

The rearrangement joins TRBV11-3 to TRBJ1-5; D is uncertain. The germline V and J ends were trimmed by 1 base and 9 bases, with 7 bases remaining between them. Germline V CDR1 and CDR2: SGHNT, YENEEA. The CDR3 extends over 12 amino acids. The CDR3 sequence is CASSLGGGPQHF. Written as DNA, the CDR3 is TGTGCCAGCAGCTTAGGTGGCGGGCCCCAGCATTTT.

This chain's CDR3 is CASTRTGGTEAFF. In DNA form, the CDR3 reads TGTGCCAGCACCAGGACAGGGGGCACTGAAGCTTTCTTT. This chain joins TRBV2 and TRBJ1-1, with 10 bases fitting TRBD1. The CDR3 length is 13 residues. The trim removed 7 bases at V and 4 bases at J, leaving 3 bases unmatched. From germline, CDR1 is SNHLY and CDR2 FYNNEI.

The rearrangement links TRBV4-2 to TRBJ1-4; D might be TRBD1 (6 bases). This CDR3 has 15 residues. Trimming stripped 1 base from V and 3 bases from J, with 9 bases between. Germline lookup yields CDR1 LGHNA and CDR2 YNFKEQ. CDR3 amino acids: CASSQVTGPNEKLFF. The CDR3 coding sequence is TGTGCCAGCAGCCAAGTTACAGGGCCTAATGAAAAACTGTTTTTT.